In its sample, the clone carrying this T cell receptor beta chain was seen a few times. The entry originates in a study of T cells in Graves' hyperthyroidism and ophthalmopathy. Amplification targeted TCR beta CDR3 regions from RNA transcripts. In the first-round RT-PCR of the TCR CDR3, the HTBI primer set was used. One entry per CDR3 protein results from TCRdb running MiXCR on the multiplex PCR reads. The sample lists 600,000 or so distinct CDR3 sequences, about 14% occurring once. Trimming cost V 0 bases and J 3 bases, with 6 bases left between them. This CDR3 spans 14 amino acids. Germline V gives CDR1 SNHLY, CDR2 FYNNEI.

The sequencing input was blood. The receptor's source is a woman younger than 30 with Graves' ophthalmopathy. The V and J genes are TRBV2 and TRBJ2-1; D not resolved. The CDR3, as DNA: TGTGCCAGCAGTGAAGCGGGCATCTACAATGAGCAGTTCTTC. Translated: CASSEAGIYNEQFF. The complete variable domain, with remaining parts taken from reference TRBV2 and TRBJ2-1, reads EPEVTQTPSHQVTQMGQEVILRCVPISNHLYFYWYRQILGQKVEFLVSFYNNEISEKSEIFDDQFSVERPDGSNFTLKIRSTKLEDSAMYFCASSEAGIYNEQFFGPGTRLTVL.